This T cell receptor beta chain is from a study of shared clonotypes between healthy human individuals. General observations from the study: Donor scarcity curtailed the genetic and exposure-history diversity represented herein.

V trimming: 1 base; J trimming: 0 bases; junction bases outside the gene matches: 19. Germline-derived CDR1 and CDR2 are SGHTA and FQGTGA. This CDR3 comprises 22 residues. All donors were healthy HIV-negative adults lacking recent acute infections or vaccinations. Under the authors' procedure: ImmunoSEQ gave junction-only sequences without quality scores, so filtering differed. Sequencing was performed with immunoSEQ multiplex PCR; in TCRdb, only in-frame clones are kept and a portion is missing. V and J calls and clone size are those listed in that table; D and trimming were worked out from the DNA. The sample carries about 490,000 clones, roughly 85% recorded once. This clone was found once. Its antigen remains unknown.

The sequence was collected from a woman in her forties in good health. Some clones in this sample may be carry-over from other donors' samples. V gene TRBV7-3 combines with J gene TRBJ2-2, with TRBD2 matching over 8 bases. The sample comprised PBMCs. The CDR3 spells CASSLKEVPGGPSNANTGELFF. For the CDR3, the DNA is TGTGCCAGCAGCTTAAAGGAAGTCCCGGGAGGGCCCTCAAATGCGAACACCGGGGAGCTGTTTTTT.